This passage covers 19 T cell receptor beta chains from one sample sequenced in a study of T cell changes during pregnancy in multiple sclerosis. Method: immunoSEQ multiplex PCR; TCRdb's copy keeps in-frame clones and lacks some. This sample has about 98,000 clones, with approximately 90% found just once. The input for sequencing was peripheral blood, taken after pregnancy. These receptors were taken from a female donor in good health, enrolled as a control in a pregnancy study.

The CDR3 is CASSQDLAAGVSPADTQYF. The CDR3 nucleotides read TGTGCCAGCAGCCAAGATCTAGCGGCGGGAGTAAGCCCTGCAGATACGCAGTATTTT. The V and J genes are TRBV4-2 and TRBJ2-3, with 7 bases matching TRBD2. Germline-derived CDR1 and CDR2 are LGHNA and YNFKEQ. Trimming took 0 bases from V and 4 from J; bases not matched to a gene: 16. CDR3 length: 19 residues.

The V call is TRBV6-1, the J call TRBJ2-1; the match to TRBD2 covers 13 bases. Trimming at V came to 0 bases and at J to 6 bases, leaving 5 bases not matched to a gene. The CDR3 covers 17 residues. In germline, CDR1 is MNHNS, CDR2 SASEGT. DNA for the CDR3: TGTGCCAGCAGTGAAGCAGGGGGACTAGCGGGGATCAATGAGCAGTTCTTC. It specifies CASSEAGGLAGINEQFF.

This clone was counted once. The chain links TRBV4-2 to TRBJ2-1; TRBD2 matches 7 bases. This CDR3 is built from 14 residues. Germline assignment: CDR1 LGHNA and CDR2 YNFKEQ. The V gene end was trimmed by 2 bases and the J gene end by 9 bases; junction bases not matched to a gene: 7. CDR3 coding DNA: TGTGCCAGCAGCCAATATACGGGAGGAGGTGAGCAGTTCTTC. It codes for CASSQYTGGGEQFF.

The chain is built from TRBV6-5 and TRBJ1-4, with a tentative D call TRBD1 (5 bases). The CDR3 has 15 amino acids. Germline-derived CDR1 and CDR2 are MNHEY and SVGAGI. The germline V and J ends were trimmed by 2 bases and 0 bases, with 7 bases remaining between them. The CDR3 DNA reads TGTGCCAGCAGTTACGTAGGGGCAACTAATGAAAAACTGTTTTTT. Its protein is CASSYVGATNEKLFF.

The rearrangement uses TRBV28 and TRBJ2-1, with 11 bases that match TRBD2. Losses at the gene ends were 6 bases for V and 10 bases for J; bases not matched to a gene: 8. CDR1 is MDHEN and CDR2 is SYDVKM in the germline V gene. The length of the CDR3 is 14 residues. CDR3 in DNA: TGTGCCAGCAGGGGACTAGCGGTCTACACCGAGCAGTTCTTC. This translates into CASRGLAVYTEQFF.

The chain employs TRBV5-1 and TRBJ1-1; no firm D call. Trimming stripped 4 bases from V and 2 bases from J, with 15 bases between. This CDR3 has 15 amino acids. Germline CDR1 is SGHRS and CDR2 is YFSETQ. DNA of the CDR3: TGCGCCAGCAGCCTCGTCCGAGGTCGTAACACTGAAGCTTTCTTT. Translating gives CASSLVRGRNTEAFF.

The genes are TRBV18 and TRBJ2-7; 11 bases agree with TRBD2. The CDR3 has 15 residues. The J segment lost 0 bases and the V segment lost 6 bases, leaving 4 bases of the junction unmatched. Germline CDR1 and CDR2: KGHSH and LQKENI. The CDR3 protein is CASSPTSGSSYEQYF. CDR3 bases: TGTGCCAGCTCGCCTACTAGCGGGAGCTCCTACGAGCAGTACTTC.

V usage is TRBV5-1 and J usage is TRBJ2-1; 10 positions match TRBD2. With V trimmed by 4 bases and J by 2 bases, 3 bases remained unmatched. This CDR3 region has 15 residues. From germline, CDR1 is SGHRS and CDR2 YFSETQ. The CDR3 reads CASSASGRAYNEQFF. The CDR3 bases are TGCGCCAGCAGCGCAAGCGGGAGGGCCTACAATGAGCAGTTCTTC.

J is TRBJ2-2 and V is TRBV2, with D uncertain. The germline V gene encodes CDR1 SNHLY and CDR2 FYNNEI. The CDR3 is 14 residues long. Trimming left V 9 bases short and J 5 bases short, with 16 bases between. As DNA, the CDR3 is TGTGCCAGGGGTGGAGCGATAGGAACCGGGGAGCTGTTTTTT. It encodes CARGGAIGTGELFF. The full variable domain, rest sourced from reference TRBV2 and TRBJ2-2, is EPEVTQTPSHQVTQMGQEVILRCVPISNHLYFYWYRQILGQKVEFLVSFYNNEISEKSEIFDDQFSVERPDGSNFTLKIRSTKLEDSAMYFCARGGAIGTGELFFGEGSRLTVL.

This clone was seen a single time. The chain uses TRBV5-1 and TRBJ2-7; TRBD2 agrees at 8 bases. V shed 1 base and J 7 bases; nucleotides not matched to a gene: 10. This CDR3 has 15 amino acids. CDR1 is SGHRS, CDR2 YFSETQ, per germline. The CDR3 protein is CASSLYAGGEVEQYF. The CDR3 DNA reads as TGCGCCAGCAGCTTGTACGCCGGGGGGGAGGTGGAGCAGTACTTC.

The V call is TRBV27, the J call TRBJ1-6, with D possibly TRBD1 on 5 matching bases. CDR3 length equals 16 residues. The V end was cut by 5 bases, the J end by 0 bases, with 11 bases between. Germline V gives CDR1 MNHEY, CDR2 SMNVEV (reference sequence). The chain's CDR3 is CASSTGWSSYNSPLHF. CDR3 coding DNA: TGTGCCAGCAGTACAGGTTGGAGCTCCTATAATTCACCCCTCCACTTT.

The chain has TRBV7-2 and TRBJ2-7, with TRBD2 matching over 8 bases. V dropped 1 base and J dropped 1; count of bases not matched to a gene: 3. CDR3 size: 15 residues. Germline V CDR1 and CDR2: SGHTA, FQGNSA. Here the CDR3 reads CASSLGGTRSYEQYF. The CDR3 DNA reads TGTGCCAGCAGCTTAGGAGGGACTAGATCCTACGAGCAGTACTTC.

The J gene is TRBJ1-1, the V gene TRBV7-9; D uncertain. This CDR3 region has 12 residues. CDR1 and CDR2 (germline): SEHNR, FQNEAQ (reference sequence). The V and J ends lost 3 bases and 0 bases respectively, with 2 bases between them. CDR3: CASSFMNTEAFF. CDR3 in DNA: TGTGCCAGCAGCTTTATGAACACTGAAGCTTTCTTT.

J is TRBJ2-1 and V is TRBV11-2; 9 nucleotides line up with TRBD2. Per the germline V gene, CDR1 is SGHAT and CDR2 is FQNNGV. The ends lost 0 bases at V and 5 bases at J; junction bases unmatched: 14. The CDR3 loop spans 19 amino acids. DNA for the CDR3: TGTGCCAGCAGCTTAGATCCCCCGACTAGCGGTCTTAAGAACAATGAGCAGTTCTTC. This encodes CASSLDPPTSGLKNNEQFF.

This sequence joins TRBV9 and TRBJ2-7, with 8 bases aligning to TRBD1. The CDR3 runs 15 residues. Germline assignment: CDR1 SGDLS and CDR2 YYNGEE. Germline trimming cut 3 bases from V and 5 bases from J; bases unmatched to any gene: 10. The CDR3 coding sequence is TGTGCCAGCAGCGGCGAGGGCAGGGGGCTCGACGAGCAGTACTTC. Encoded protein: CASSGEGRGLDEQYF.

The genes are TRBV19 and TRBJ2-1; possible D gene TRBD1, 6 bases. Germline loops: CDR1 LNHDA, CDR2 SQIVND (reference sequence). The ends were cut back, 5 bases at V and 0 bases at J, with 11 bases in the middle. CDR3 length: 15 amino acids. CDR3 sequence: CASSFDRSSYNEQFF. CDR3 in DNA: TGTGCCAGTAGTTTCGACAGGAGCTCCTACAATGAGCAGTTCTTC.

The V and J genes are TRBV13 and TRBJ1-1, with a tentative D call TRBD1 (6 bases). V dropped 2 bases and J dropped 4 bases, with 11 bases sitting between them. The CDR3 is 14 residues long. Germline V gene sequence: CDR1 PRHDT, CDR2 FYEKMQ (reference sequence). CDR3 amino acids: CASSLSEGVTEAFF. In nucleotides, the CDR3 is TGTGCCAGCAGCTTATCAGAGGGGGTCACTGAAGCTTTCTTT. Looking up the rest from reference TRBV13 and TRBJ1-1 gives the full variable domain: AAGVIQSPRHLIKEKRETATLKCYPIPRHDTVYWYQQGPGQDPQFLISFYEKMQSDKGSIPDRFSAQQFSDYHSELNMSSLELGDSALYFCASSLSEGVTEAFFGQGTRLTVV.

The chain combines TRBV10-1 with TRBJ1-1; D may be TRBD1 (6 bases). The CDR3 runs 15 residues. Between the trimmed V and J ends, which lost 0 bases and 0 bases, there was a span of 8 bases. Germline CDR1 WNHNN, CDR2 SYGVQD (reference sequence). The CDR3 spells CASSESRQVNTEAFF. CDR3 coding DNA: TGCGCCAGCAGTGAGTCTAGACAGGTGAACACTGAAGCTTTCTTT.

The rearrangement links TRBV20-1 to TRBJ2-7; D call uncertain. CDR1 is DFQATT and CDR2 is SNEGSKA in the germline V gene (reference sequence). The CDR3 has 11 residues. Trimming cost V 3 bases and J 5 bases, with 8 bases left between them. The CDR3 here is CSASHQDEQYF. CDR3 bases: TGCAGTGCTAGTCATCAGGACGAGCAGTACTTC.